This T cell receptor (beta chain) was sequenced during a study of T cell responses to AZD1222 COVID-19 vaccine. Findings of the study overall: Spike-wide coverage was observed for vaccine-associated CD4 TCRs, with dominant responses at 160-218 and 743-854.

A note on this clone: Its antigen is not known.

The V and J ends lost 4 bases and 11 bases respectively, with 26 bases between them. This CDR3 region has 16 residues. The germline V gene encodes CDR1 MNHNS and CDR2 SASEGT. Libraries were prepared by immunoSEQ multiplex PCR; TCRdb keeps only in-frame clonotypes and omits some of them. The table records approximately 170,000 clones, 94% of them present only once. The genes are TRBV6-1 and TRBJ1-1, with D possibly being TRBD1 (6 bases). The TCR was taken from an adult who received the AZD1222 COVID-19 vaccine. Here the sequenced sample was peripheral blood, taken 28 days after the second AZD1222 dose. The CDR3: CASSGRGAGVPGVAFF. The DNA of the CDR3 is TGTGCCAGCAGTGGCCGGGGGGCAGGGGTTCCCGGGGTGGCTTTCTTT.